One and the same sample provided the 7 T cell receptor beta chains below, sequenced in a study of T cell responses to AZD1222 COVID-19 vaccine. TCRdb's copy holds only in-frame clones and misses some; the assay was immunoSEQ multiplex PCR. Found here are around 140,000 clones, 85% to 90% of them singletons; the top ten hold about 1.5%. This sample comprised peripheral blood, obtained on day 0 of AZD1222 vaccination. Receptor source: an adult in good health.

In this sample, this clone turned up once. The chain employs TRBV19 and TRBJ2-1, with TRBD2 identical over 8 bases. Per the germline V gene, CDR1 is LNHDA and CDR2 is SQIVND (reference sequence). CDR3 size: 16 residues. Trimming at V came to 1 base and at J to 10 bases, leaving 12 bases not matched to a gene. CDR3 sequence: CASSIGSAGALEEQFF. In nucleotides, the CDR3 is TGTGCCAGTAGTATAGGGTCAGCGGGGGCTCTGGAGGAGCAGTTCTTC.

The chain combines TRBV10-3 with TRBJ2-1, with TRBD2 as a possible D gene (7 bases). The CDR3 runs to 14 residues. V lost 8 bases, J lost 6 bases, and 17 bases lay in between. Per the germline V gene, CDR1 is ENHRY and CDR2 is SYGVKD. The CDR3 sequence: CAIGRGLGGNEQFF. CDR3 bases: TGTGCCATCGGGAGGGGTTTAGGGGGCAATGAGCAGTTCTTC.

The chain uses TRBV12-3 or TRBV12-4 and TRBJ2-1; D is unclear. With 5 bases removed from V and 6 bases from J, the gap between germline ends came to 8 bases. The CDR3 extends over 12 amino acids. The CDR3 sequence: CASSRTRNEQFF. As DNA, the CDR3 is TGTGCCAGCAGTAGGACCCGCAATGAGCAGTTCTTC.

The chain uses TRBV5-6 and TRBJ1-1; D is unresolved. Germline assignment: CDR1 SGHDT and CDR2 YYEEEE. V gave up 4 bases and J gave up 4 bases, with 14 bases separating them. This CDR3 spans 14 amino acids. Written as DNA, the CDR3 is TGTGCCAGCAGCCCAGGACTGGGAGGCACTGAAGCTTTCTTT. Amino acids: CASSPGLGGTEAFF.

In nucleotides, the CDR3 is TGTGCCAGCTCTTCTGACTATGGCTACACCTTC. The encoded protein is CASSSDYGYTF. This chain uses TRBV18 with TRBJ1-2; D remains ambiguous. Germline lookup yields CDR1 KGHSH and CDR2 LQKENI. The CDR3 spans 11 residues. Trimming removed 6 bases from V and 3 bases from J, with 5 bases in between.

V gene TRBV19 combines with J gene TRBJ1-1; D remains ambiguous. This CDR3 contains 13 residues. V lost 3 bases and J 7 bases, leaving 12 bases between the germline ends. Germline-derived CDR1 and CDR2 are LNHDA and SQIVND (reference sequence). The CDR3 DNA reads as TGTGCCAGTAGTATCAGACCTTATGATGAAGCTTTCTTT. It translates to CASSIRPYDEAFF.

The rearrangement joins TRBV7-9 to TRBJ2-1, with D possibly TRBD1 on 5 matching bases. The V gene's germline CDR1 is SEHNR and CDR2 FQNEAQ (reference sequence). V was trimmed by 1 base and J by 1 base, leaving 11 bases between them. The CDR3 is made up of 16 amino acids. Here the CDR3 DNA reads TGTGCCAGCAGCTTAGTTGACAGCCCTTCCTACAATGAGCAGTTCTTC. Protein: CASSLVDSPSYNEQFF.